Detailed here is one T cell receptor beta chain. The data were produced by immunoSEQ multiplex PCR, yet TCRdb's version contains in-frame clones alone and is incomplete. The sample shows around 23,000 clones, 85% to 95% of them seen only once. The sample belongs to a study of monozygotic twins with cystic fibrosis. CDR1 and CDR2 (germline): MNHNS, SASEGT. The CDR3 consists of 14 residues. The ends were cut back, 9 bases at V and 0 bases at J, with 11 bases in the middle. The sequenced material came from blood. The TCR sequence derives from a girl aged 2-10 years with cystic fibrosis. The chain uses TRBV6-1 and TRBJ2-2, with unresolved D. The CDR3 region is CARLLRSNTGELFF. The CDR3 DNA follows: TGTGCCAGGCTTCTAAGATCGAACACCGGGGAGCTGTTTTTT.